Sequencing of this T cell receptor beta chain was carried out in a study of OX40 agonist ivuxolimab in advanced cancers. Clones were read by immunoSEQ multiplex PCR, and TCRdb kept only the in-frame ones, dropping some. The table records more than 70,000 clones, approximately 80% of them present only once. Here the sequenced sample was CD4+ or CD8+ T cells sorted from blood, taken in a trial of the OX40 agonist ivuxolimab. This receptor was identified in an adult with an advanced solid tumor such as melanoma, head and neck, liver or kidney cancer.

The CDR3, as DNA: TGTGCCAGCAGCTTAGCCCGAATGGATGAAAAACTGTTTTTT. Translation: CASSLARMDEKLFF. The genes are TRBV7-3 and TRBJ1-4; no clear D. Trimming removed 2 bases at V and 6 bases at J, with 10 bases between. Germline V gives CDR1 SGHTA, CDR2 FQGTGA. CDR3 length equals 14 residues.